These T cell receptor beta chains were read from a single sample in a study of blood T cell repertoires in COVID-19. Using immunoSEQ multiplex PCR, the repertoire was profiled, and TCRdb retains in-frame clones only, with some absent. Among 36,000 or so clones, around nine tenths were seen once, and the ten largest hold 4.8%. Sequencing was performed on peripheral blood. Receptors were obtained from a human donor in a cohort sampled during active COVID-19. The CDR3 runs from the conserved cysteine through the conserved F or W. A D gene is named only where the DNA matches it firmly. Expanded clones get a size class; other rows say once, few or many, or leave the size out.

d_call	v_call	j_call	clone_size	cdr3_aa	cdr3_nt
TRBD2	TRBV5-1	TRBJ2-1	-	CASSLTSGMRAGEQFF	TGCGCCAGCAGCTTGACTAGCGGGATGAGGGCGGGTGAGCAGTTCTTC
-	TRBV6-5	TRBJ2-7	-	CASAKLGPGDDEQYF	TGTGCCAGCGCCAAACTGGGACCGGGGGACGACGAGCAGTACTTC
TRBD2	TRBV6-6	TRBJ2-1	-	CASRPGGRLYNEQFF	TGTGCCAGCCGACCGGGGGGTCGGCTCTACAATGAGCAGTTCTTC
-	TRBV29-1	TRBJ2-1	-	CSVEEDSSSYNEQFF	TGCAGCGTTGAAGAAGACAGTAGCTCCTACAATGAGCAGTTCTTC
-	TRBV28	TRBJ2-3	-	CASSFWATSKGGTDTQYF	TGTGCCAGCAGTTTTTGGGCGACCTCTAAAGGGGGCACAGATACGCAGTATTTT
-	TRBV6-5	TRBJ1-1	-	CATGEVNTEAFF	TGTGCCACCGGAGAAGTGAACACTGAAGCTTTCTTT
-	TRBV14	TRBJ2-1	-	CASSKQGHEQFF	TGTGCCAGCAGCAAACAGGGCCATGAGCAGTTCTTC
-	TRBV5-1	TRBJ2-1	-	CASSWRFGDEQFF	TGCGCCAGCAGCTGGAGGTTTGGCGATGAGCAGTTCTTC
-	TRBV4-3	TRBJ2-7	-	CASSQGLHSSYEQYF	TGCGCCAGCAGCCAAGGTTTGCATAGCTCCTACGAGCAGTACTTC
TRBD1	TRBV4-2	TRBJ2-7	-	CASSLDRGPYEQYF	TGTGCCAGCAGCCTGGACAGGGGGCCCTACGAGCAGTACTTC
-	TRBV2	TRBJ1-1	-	CAGGGIEAFF	TGTGCCGGAGGAGGGATTGAAGCTTTCTTT
-	TRBV4-1	TRBJ2-5	-	CASSQGLGRGGWETQYF	TGCGCCAGCAGCCAAGGATTAGGCAGGGGTGGGTGGGAGACCCAGTACTTC
-	TRBV11-2	TRBJ1-4	-	CASSLRVAGSGEKLFF	TGTGCCAGCAGCTTAAGGGTTGCAGGAAGCGGTGAAAAACTGTTTTTT
TRBD2	TRBV4-1	TRBJ2-1	-	CASRAQVVAGLQEQFF	TGCGCCAGCCGCGCCCAAGTAGTAGCGGGGTTGCAGGAGCAGTTCTTC
-	TRBV4-1	TRBJ2-3	-	CASSFYITDTQYF	TGCGCCAGCAGCTTTTATATTACAGATACGCAGTATTTT
-	TRBV7-2	TRBJ1-1	few	CASSLLGRGAFF	TGTGCCAGCAGCTTATTGGGGAGGGGCGCTTTCTTT
-	TRBV10-3	TRBJ2-7	-	CAISESVGAGARGEQYF	TGTGCCATCAGTGAGTCGGTCGGGGCGGGGGCCCGTGGGGAGCAGTACTTC
-	TRBV5-1	TRBJ2-1	-	CASSLGSTYNEQFF	TGCGCCAGCAGCTTGGGGTCTACTTACAATGAGCAGTTCTTC
-	TRBV30	TRBJ1-5	-	CAWPLDSSNQPQHF	TGTGCCTGGCCCTTAGACAGCAGCAATCAGCCCCAGCATTTT
TRBD1	TRBV6-6	TRBJ2-1	-	CASSTSDRVHEQFF	TGTGCCAGCAGTACCTCCGACAGGGTCCATGAGCAGTTCTTC
-	TRBV5-1	TRBJ2-4	-	CASSISGLAKNIQYF	TGCGCCAGCAGCATTTCAGGGTTAGCCAAAAACATTCAGTACTTC
TRBD1	TRBV15	TRBJ2-7	-	CATSRNRGAYEQYF	TGTGCCACCAGCAGAAACAGGGGAGCCTACGAGCAGTACTTC
-	TRBV5-1	TRBJ1-5	-	CASSLEGAYNQPQHF	TGCGCCAGCAGCTTGGAAGGGGCCTACAATCAGCCCCAGCATTTT
-	TRBV27	TRBJ2-3	few	CASAGTHGGTDTQYF	TGTGCCTCGGCGGGGACTCACGGGGGCACAGATACGCAGTATTTT
-	TRBV6-2/TRBV6-3	TRBJ2-5	-	CASSYGQQETQYF	TGTGCCAGCAGTTACGGGCAGCAAGAGACCCAGTACTTC
TRBD1	TRBV6-5	TRBJ2-3	-	CASSYYGTGRDTQYF	TGTGCCAGCAGTTACTACGGGACAGGGCGCGATACGCAGTATTTT
TRBD1	TRBV30	TRBJ1-2	-	CAWIEDRGPGYTF	TGTGCCTGGATCGAGGACAGGGGGCCTGGCTACACCTTC
-	TRBV18	TRBJ2-1	-	CASSPARGFEQFF	TGTGCCAGCTCACCCGCGAGGGGGTTTGAGCAGTTCTTC
TRBD2	TRBV5-5	TRBJ2-7	-	CASSPGTSGTYEQYF	TGTGCCAGCAGCCCTGGGACTAGCGGGACCTACGAGCAGTACTTC
TRBD1	TRBV5-1	TRBJ1-5	-	CASSSGQGNQPQHF	TGCGCCAGCAGCTCGGGACAGGGCAATCAGCCCCAGCATTTT
TRBD1	TRBV5-8	TRBJ2-5	-	CASSPGQGAVQETQYF	TGTGCCAGCAGCCCAGGACAGGGGGCAGTCCAAGAGACCCAGTACTTC
-	TRBV5-8	TRBJ2-5	-	CASSLRQGTETQYF	TGTGCCAGCAGCTTAAGGCAGGGAACTGAGACCCAGTACTTC
TRBD2	TRBV5-4	TRBJ2-7	-	CASSAPGLAGYEQYF	TGTGCCAGCAGCGCCCCGGGACTAGCGGGATACGAGCAGTACTTC
TRBD1	TRBV18	TRBJ2-3	-	CASSLSTGGSDTQYF	TGTGCCAGCTCACTGTCGACAGGGGGATCGGATACGCAGTATTTT
TRBD1	TRBV5-1	TRBJ2-7	-	CASSSRDRGYEQYF	TGCGCCAGCAGCTCTCGGGACAGGGGATACGAGCAGTACTTC
-	TRBV30	TRBJ1-5	-	CAWSTGKYQPQHF	TGTGCCTGGAGTACAGGGAAGTATCAGCCCCAGCATTTT
-	TRBV6-5	TRBJ1-6	-	CASSYSMQGFGSPLHF	TGTGCCAGCAGTTACTCGATGCAGGGTTTCGGGTCACCCCTCCACTTT
TRBD1	TRBV6-2/TRBV6-3	TRBJ1-5	-	CASSYSDRAGGQPQHF	TGTGCCAGCAGTTACTCCGACAGGGCAGGCGGTCAGCCCCAGCATTTT